What follows are 13 T cell receptor beta chains derived from one specimen sequenced in a study of control samples from healthy donors and cancer patients. Measured with immunoSEQ multiplex PCR; TCRdb has only the in-frame clones, and not every one. The repertoire has 90,000 to 110,000 clones, 75% to 95% of them found once; the top ten carry about 4.7%. Sequencing input: blood. The origin of the receptors is a human donor in good health. The donor label of this sample is uncertain.

The chain employs TRBV10-2 and TRBJ1-6, with D uncertain. This CDR3 is 14 amino acids long. Germline CDR1 is WSHSY and CDR2 is SAAADI. Trimming cost V 4 bases and J 6 bases, with 10 bases left between them. CDR3 amino acids: CASSAGLFNSPLHF. The CDR3 region has the DNA TGCGCCAGCAGTGCGGGCCTGTTTAATTCACCCCTCCACTTT.

The rearrangement links TRBV19 to TRBJ2-4, with 9 bases that match TRBD1. Per germline, CDR1 LNHDA and CDR2 SQIVND (reference sequence). The V and J ends lost 6 bases and 1 base, in that order; junction bases with no gene match: 10. CDR3 length: 17 residues. The CDR3 is CASRLLNRGPAKNIQYF. CDR3 nucleotide sequence: TGTGCCAGTAGACTCCTGAACAGGGGGCCGGCCAAAAACATTCAGTACTTC.

V and J are TRBV6-1 and TRBJ2-1; D unresolved. This CDR3 is built from 15 residues. Germline lookup yields CDR1 MNHNS and CDR2 SASEGT. Trimming removed 1 base from V and 1 base from J, with 8 bases in between. The CDR3, as DNA: TGTGCCAGCAGTGAAGTGTGGGGATCCTACAATGAGCAGTTCTTC. It yields the protein CASSEVWGSYNEQFF.

The CDR3 DNA is TGTGCCAGTACCCCGACAGGGGATCAGCCCCAGCATTTT. Translated, it gives CASTPTGDQPQHF. The chain has TRBV19 and TRBJ1-5; TRBD1 matches 8 bases. The CDR3 extends over 13 amino acids. The germline V gene encodes CDR1 LNHDA and CDR2 SQIVND (reference sequence). The junction had 4 bases not matched to a gene; V was cut back by 7 bases and J by 5 bases.

The rearrangement links TRBV11-2 to TRBJ1-3; D call uncertain. The germline V gene has CDR1 SGHAT and CDR2 FQNNGV. V lost 2 bases to trimming and J lost 0 bases, with 11 bases between them. This CDR3 has 16 residues. This CDR3 is CASSLPPTVSGNTIYF. Written as DNA, the CDR3 is TGTGCCAGCAGCTTACCCCCGACTGTCTCTGGAAACACCATATATTTT.

This chain joins TRBV19 and TRBJ1-5; no firm D call. Germline V CDR1 and CDR2: LNHDA, SQIVND (reference sequence). Trimming took off 5 bases at V and 4 bases at J, with 9 bases between the two ends. CDR3 length: 13 amino acids. The CDR3 here is CASSGLLNQPQHF. As DNA, the CDR3 is TGTGCCAGTAGTGGACTCTTAAATCAGCCCCAGCATTTT.

The rearrangement uses TRBV5-6 and TRBJ2-1, with D unresolved. The germline V gene encodes CDR1 SGHDT and CDR2 YYEEEE. Trimming left V 3 bases short and J 6 bases short, with 4 bases between. The CDR3 runs to 11 residues. CDR3 DNA: TGTGCCAGCAGCTCTGGCAATGAGCAGTTCTTC. This sequence encodes CASSSGNEQFF.

V usage is TRBV9 and J usage is TRBJ2-3; D possibly matches TRBD1 or TRBD2 (6 bases each). The CDR3 extends over 15 amino acids. Looked up from germline, CDR1 is SGDLS and CDR2 is YYNGEE. The V end lost 0 bases, the J end lost 2 bases, and 10 bases lay between the germline ends. The DNA for the CDR3 is TGTGCCAGCAGCGTAGGGGGGGCCTCCACAGATACGCAGTATTTT. It is translated as CASSVGGASTDTQYF.

The DNA for the CDR3 is TGTGCCAGCAGCCCCGGGACAGCAGCCTCACCCCTCCACTTT. As protein: CASSPGTAASPLHF. The chain couples TRBV6-5 to TRBJ1-6; 7 bases agree with TRBD1. With 6 bases clipped from V and 10 bases from J, the junction kept 9 bases outside the gene matches. CDR3 size: 14 residues. CDR1 MNHEY and CDR2 SVGAGI come from the germline V gene.

The chain combines TRBV18 with TRBJ1-3; a possible D gene is TRBD1 (5 bases). Trimming shortened V by 5 bases and J by 0 bases, and 17 bases separated the two germline ends. The length of the CDR3 is 17 residues. The V gene's germline CDR1 is KGHSH and CDR2 LQKENI. The CDR3, as DNA: TGTGCCAGCTCATTGGGCGGGGGACGCCTCTCTGGAAACACCATATATTTT. Translating gives CASSLGGGRLSGNTIYF. The variable domain in full, with the rest retrieved from reference TRBV18 and TRBJ1-3, is NAGVMQNPRHLVRRRGQEARLRCSPMKGHSHVYWYRQLPEEGLKFMVYLQKENIIDESGMPKERFSAEFPKEGPSILRIQQVVRGDSAAYFCASSLGGGRLSGNTIYFGEGSWLTVV.

The chain links TRBV11-3 to TRBJ2-7, with 8 positions matching TRBD1. Germline CDR1 and CDR2: SGHNT and YENEEA. J lost 1 base, V lost 5 bases, and 10 bases had no gene match. The CDR3 sequence is 16 residues long. The CDR3 DNA is TGTGCCAGCAGCCCAGGTGACGGGACAGGATCCTACGAGCAGTACTTC. Protein: CASSPGDGTGSYEQYF.

The genes are TRBV18 and TRBJ2-2; no clear D. This CDR3 region has 13 residues. The ends were cut back, 5 bases at V and 3 bases at J, with 7 bases in the middle. Germline V gives CDR1 KGHSH, CDR2 LQKENI. CDR3 sequence (DNA): TGTGCCAGCTCAGACCGAGACACCGGGGAGCTGTTTTTT. Amino acids: CASSDRDTGELFF.

This clone showed up just once. V usage is TRBV23-1 and J usage is TRBJ1-4; D perhaps matches TRBD1 (5 bases). TRBV23-1 is known as an ORF, though its function is uncertain. The length of the CDR3 is 14 residues. Trimming stripped 4 bases from V and 5 bases from J, with 11 bases between. CDR3 residues: CASSRHNRNEKLFF. CDR3 DNA sequence: TGCGCCAGCAGTCGCCACAACAGGAATGAAAAACTGTTTTTT.